This entry describes one T cell receptor (beta chain). These data are taken from a study of OX40 agonist ivuxolimab in advanced cancers. CDR1 and CDR2 from the germline V gene are ENHRY and SYGVKD. CDR3 size: 15 residues. V lost 0 bases and J 13 bases, leaving 18 bases between the germline ends. TCRdb's table, derived via immunoSEQ multiplex PCR, lists solely in-frame clones and lacks some. The sample lists some 82,000 clones; roughly nine tenths were seen once. This rearrangement joins TRBV10-3 to TRBJ1-4; no firm D call. The receptor comes from an adult with an advanced solid tumor such as melanoma, head and neck, liver or kidney cancer. This sample comprised CD4+ or CD8+ T cells sorted from blood, obtained in a trial of the OX40 agonist ivuxolimab. CDR3 DNA sequence: TGTGCCATCAGTGAGTCTACGGGCGCGCGCCGGAGACTGTTTTTT. Translated: CAISESTGARRRLFF.